This T cell receptor beta chain was sequenced for a study of blood T cell repertoires in COVID-19. Study in general: Recovery meant two consecutive negative NP/OP PCR tests, professional clearance, or resolved symptoms. Sample material is recorded as cDNA or gDNA derived from T cells, B-cell-depleted T cells, or PBMCs.

Across 24 US areas, participants ranged in age from about 18 to 100 years. This table comes from immunoSEQ multiplex PCR, and its TCRdb copy is limited to in-frame clones, with some not included. Among about 170,000 clones, roughly 85% were seen once, and the ten largest hold around 17%. Germline CDR1 reads DFQATT; CDR2 reads SNEGSKA (reference sequence). The CDR3 totals 15 residues. The germline V and J ends were trimmed by 3 bases and 2 bases, with 17 bases remaining between them. The source material was PBMCs or T cells enriched from blood (not recorded which). J is TRBJ2-7 and V is TRBV20-1; possible D gene TRBD1, 5 bases. The origin of this receptor is a woman aged 70-85 years in a cohort exposed to, infected with or recovered from COVID-19 (not recorded which). The CDR3 is CSASWARQSPYEQYF. The CDR3 DNA follows: TGCAGTGCTAGTTGGGCGCGACAGTCCCCCTACGAGCAGTACTTC.